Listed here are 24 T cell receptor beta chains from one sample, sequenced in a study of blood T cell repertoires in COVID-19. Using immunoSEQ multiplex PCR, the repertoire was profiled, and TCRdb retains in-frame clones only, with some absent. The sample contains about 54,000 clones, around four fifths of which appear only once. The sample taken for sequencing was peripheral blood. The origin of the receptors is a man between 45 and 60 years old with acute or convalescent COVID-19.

The CDR3 coding sequence is TGTGCCAGCAGCTTAGAGGGGATTCCGTCGTCAGATACGCAGTATTTT. This codes for CASSLEGIPSSDTQYF. The chain employs TRBV13 and TRBJ2-3; a possible D gene is TRBD1 (5 bases). The CDR3 covers 16 residues. The V gene lost 1 base and the J gene lost 4 bases, with 15 bases spanning the gap. The germline V gene has CDR1 PRHDT and CDR2 FYEKMQ (reference sequence).

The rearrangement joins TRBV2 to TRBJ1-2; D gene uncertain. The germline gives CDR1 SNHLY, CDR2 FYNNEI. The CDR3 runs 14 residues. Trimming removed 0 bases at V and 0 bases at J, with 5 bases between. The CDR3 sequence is CASSEAPANYGYTF. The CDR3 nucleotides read TGTGCCAGCAGTGAAGCCCCAGCTAACTATGGCTACACCTTC.

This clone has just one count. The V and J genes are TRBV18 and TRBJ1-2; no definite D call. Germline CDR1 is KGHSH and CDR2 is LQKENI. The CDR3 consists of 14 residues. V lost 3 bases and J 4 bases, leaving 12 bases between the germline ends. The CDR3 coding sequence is TGTGCCAGCTCACCCGACCCCGAGGGCTATGGCTACACCTTC. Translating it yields CASSPDPEGYGYTF.

The CDR3 DNA is TGTGCCAGCATCCCGGACAGGGGCGAGGGCTACACCTTC. It specifies CASIPDRGEGYTF. The V call is TRBV7-9, the J call TRBJ1-2, with TRBD1 matching over 9 bases. Trimming at V came to 7 bases and at J to 8 bases, leaving 8 bases not matched to a gene. The CDR3 sequence is 13 residues long. Germline CDR1 SEHNR, CDR2 FQNEAQ (reference sequence).

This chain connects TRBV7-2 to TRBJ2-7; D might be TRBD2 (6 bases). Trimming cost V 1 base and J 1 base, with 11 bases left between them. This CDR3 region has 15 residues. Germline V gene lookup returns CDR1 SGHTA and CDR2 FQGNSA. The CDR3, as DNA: TGTGCCAGCAGCTTAGAGGCGGGACGATCCTACGAGCAGTACTTC. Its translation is CASSLEAGRSYEQYF.

In DNA form, the CDR3 reads TGCGCCAGCAGCTTGAGCCAGGAGCCACTAGCGGGATCAATCTACGAGCAGTACTTC. This codes for CASSLSQEPLAGSIYEQYF. The chain couples TRBV5-1 to TRBJ2-7; 10 nucleotides agree with TRBD2. Looked up from germline, CDR1 is SGHRS and CDR2 is YFSETQ. V was pared by 1 base and J by 3 bases, with 16 bases of the junction left unmatched. There are 19 residues in the CDR3. Together with reference TRBV5-1 and TRBJ2-7, the CDR3 gives the full variable domain: KAGVTQTPRYLIKTRGQQVTLSCSPISGHRSVSWYQQTPGQGLQFLFEYFSETQRNKGNFPGRFSGRQFSNSRSEMNVSTLELGDSALYLCASSLSQEPLAGSIYEQYFGPGTRLTVT.

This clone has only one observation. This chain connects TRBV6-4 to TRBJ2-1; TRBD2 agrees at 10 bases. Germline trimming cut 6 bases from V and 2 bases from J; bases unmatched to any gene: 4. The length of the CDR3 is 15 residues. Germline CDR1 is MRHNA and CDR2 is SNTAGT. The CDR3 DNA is TGTGCCAGCAGCACCGGGACTAGCGCCTACAATGAGCAGTTCTTC. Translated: CASSTGTSAYNEQFF.

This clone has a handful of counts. The CDR3 DNA sequence: TGTGCCAGCAGTTTCCCGGGACTAGCGGGGACAGGAGAGACCCAGTACTTC. Its protein product is CASSFPGLAGTGETQYF. This chain joins TRBV28 and TRBJ2-5; 13 bases line up with TRBD2. With 3 bases clipped from V and 4 bases from J, the junction kept 8 bases outside the gene matches. Germline assignment: CDR1 MDHEN and CDR2 SYDVKM. The CDR3 covers 17 residues.

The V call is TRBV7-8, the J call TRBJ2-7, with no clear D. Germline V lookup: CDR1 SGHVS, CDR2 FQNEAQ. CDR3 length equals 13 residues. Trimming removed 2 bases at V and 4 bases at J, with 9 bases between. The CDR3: CASSLSDGYEQYF. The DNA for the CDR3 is TGTGCCAGCAGCTTATCCGACGGGTACGAGCAGTACTTC.

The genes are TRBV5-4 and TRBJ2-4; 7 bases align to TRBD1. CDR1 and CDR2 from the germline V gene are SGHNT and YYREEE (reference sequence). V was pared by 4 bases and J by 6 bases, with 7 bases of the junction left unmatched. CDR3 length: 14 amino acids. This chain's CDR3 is CASSPPDRTNIQYF. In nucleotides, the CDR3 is TGTGCCAGCAGCCCTCCGGACAGGACAAACATTCAGTACTTC.

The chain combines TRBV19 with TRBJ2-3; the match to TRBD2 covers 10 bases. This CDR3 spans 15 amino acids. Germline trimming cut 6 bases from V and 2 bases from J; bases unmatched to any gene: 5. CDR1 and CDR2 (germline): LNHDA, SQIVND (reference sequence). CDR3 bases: TGTGCCAGTAGGCTAGCGGGAGTTCCCACAGATACGCAGTATTTT. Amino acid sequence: CASRLAGVPTDTQYF.

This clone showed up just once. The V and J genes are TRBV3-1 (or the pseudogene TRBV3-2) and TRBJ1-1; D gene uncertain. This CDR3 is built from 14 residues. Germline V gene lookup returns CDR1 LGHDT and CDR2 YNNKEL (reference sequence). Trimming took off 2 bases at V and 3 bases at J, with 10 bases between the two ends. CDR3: CASSQKSRDTEAFF. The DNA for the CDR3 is TGTGCCAGCAGCCAAAAGTCGCGGGACACTGAAGCTTTCTTT.

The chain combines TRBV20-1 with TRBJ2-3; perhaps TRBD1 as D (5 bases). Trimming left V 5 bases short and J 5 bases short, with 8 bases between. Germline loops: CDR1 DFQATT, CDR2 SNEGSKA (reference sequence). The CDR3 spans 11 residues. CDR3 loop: CSAPQGDTQYF. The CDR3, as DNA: TGCAGTGCTCCCCAGGGAGATACGCAGTATTTT.

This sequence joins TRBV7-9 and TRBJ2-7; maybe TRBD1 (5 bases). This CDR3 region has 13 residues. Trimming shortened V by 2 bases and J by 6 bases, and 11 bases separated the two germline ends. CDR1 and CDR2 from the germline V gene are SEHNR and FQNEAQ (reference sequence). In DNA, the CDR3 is TGTGCCAGCAGCTTAATAGGGCAGGGCGAGCAGTACTTC. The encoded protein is CASSLIGQGEQYF. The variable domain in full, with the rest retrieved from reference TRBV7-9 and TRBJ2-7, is DTGVSQNPRHKITKRGQNVTFRCDPISEHNRLYWYRQTLGQGPEFLTYFQNEAQLEKSRLLSDRFSAERPKGSFSTLEIQRTEQGDSAMYLCASSLIGQGEQYFGPGTRLTVT.

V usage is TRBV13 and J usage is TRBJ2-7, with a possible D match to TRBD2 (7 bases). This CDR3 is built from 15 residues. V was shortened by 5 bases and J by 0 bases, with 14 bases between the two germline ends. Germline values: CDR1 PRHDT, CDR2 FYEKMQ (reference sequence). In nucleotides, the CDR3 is TGTGCCAGCAGCCTTTCCGGGGGGCTCTCCTACGAGCAGTACTTC. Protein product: CASSLSGGLSYEQYF. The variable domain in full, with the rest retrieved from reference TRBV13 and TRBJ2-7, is AAGVIQSPRHLIKEKRETATLKCYPIPRHDTVYWYQQGPGQDPQFLISFYEKMQSDKGSIPDRFSAQQFSDYHSELNMSSLELGDSALYFCASSLSGGLSYEQYFGPGTRLTVT.

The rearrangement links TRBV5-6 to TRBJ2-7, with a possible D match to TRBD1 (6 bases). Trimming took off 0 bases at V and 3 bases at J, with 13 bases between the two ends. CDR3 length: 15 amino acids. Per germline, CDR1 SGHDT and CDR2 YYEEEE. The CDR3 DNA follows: TGTGCCAGCAGCTTGGAAGGGGGACATTACTACGAGCAGTACTTC. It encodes CASSLEGGHYYEQYF.

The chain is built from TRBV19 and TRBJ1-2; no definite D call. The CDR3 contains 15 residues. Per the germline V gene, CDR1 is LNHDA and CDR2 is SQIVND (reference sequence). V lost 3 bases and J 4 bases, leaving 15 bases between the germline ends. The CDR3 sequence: CASSIVNLPGYGYTF. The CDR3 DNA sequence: TGTGCCAGTAGTATCGTCAACCTCCCAGGCTATGGCTACACCTTC.

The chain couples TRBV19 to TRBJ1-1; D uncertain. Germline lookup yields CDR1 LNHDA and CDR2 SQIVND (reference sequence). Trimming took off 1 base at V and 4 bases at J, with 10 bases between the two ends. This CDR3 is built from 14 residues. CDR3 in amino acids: CASSIVNEGTEAFF. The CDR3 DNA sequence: TGTGCCAGTAGTATAGTGAATGAGGGCACTGAAGCTTTCTTT.

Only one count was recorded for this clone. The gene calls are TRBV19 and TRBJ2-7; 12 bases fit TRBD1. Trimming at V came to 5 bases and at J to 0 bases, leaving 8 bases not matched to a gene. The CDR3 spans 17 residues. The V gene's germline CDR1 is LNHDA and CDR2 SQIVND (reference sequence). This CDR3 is CASSEPGQGANSYEQYF. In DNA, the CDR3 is TGTGCCAGTAGTGAACCGGGACAGGGGGCCAACTCCTACGAGCAGTACTTC.

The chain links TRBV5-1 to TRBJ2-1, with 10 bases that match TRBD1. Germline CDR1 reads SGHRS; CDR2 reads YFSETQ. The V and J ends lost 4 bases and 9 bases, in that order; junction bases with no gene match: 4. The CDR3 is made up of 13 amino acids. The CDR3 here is CASSPGQGFEQFF. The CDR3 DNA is TGCGCCAGCAGCCCGGGACAGGGGTTTGAGCAGTTCTTC.

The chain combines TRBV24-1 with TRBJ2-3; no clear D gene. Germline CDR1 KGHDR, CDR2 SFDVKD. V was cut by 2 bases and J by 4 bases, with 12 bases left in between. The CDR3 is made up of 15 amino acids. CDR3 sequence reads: CATSDSPNAADTQYF. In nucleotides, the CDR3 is TGTGCCACCAGTGATTCCCCTAACGCTGCAGATACGCAGTATTTT.

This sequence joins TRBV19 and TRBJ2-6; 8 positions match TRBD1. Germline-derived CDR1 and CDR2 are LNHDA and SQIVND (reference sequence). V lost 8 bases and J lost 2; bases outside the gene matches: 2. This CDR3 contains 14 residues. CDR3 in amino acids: CASHRGAGANVLTF. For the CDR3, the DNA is TGTGCCAGTCACAGGGGGGCTGGGGCCAACGTCCTGACTTTC.

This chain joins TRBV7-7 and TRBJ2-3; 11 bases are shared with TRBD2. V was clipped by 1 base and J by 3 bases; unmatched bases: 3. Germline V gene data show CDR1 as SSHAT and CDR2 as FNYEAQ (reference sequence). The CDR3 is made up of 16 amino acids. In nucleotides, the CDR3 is TGTGCCAGCAGCTTAGTAGCGGGGGGGCTGACAGATACGCAGTATTTT. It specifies CASSLVAGGLTDTQYF.

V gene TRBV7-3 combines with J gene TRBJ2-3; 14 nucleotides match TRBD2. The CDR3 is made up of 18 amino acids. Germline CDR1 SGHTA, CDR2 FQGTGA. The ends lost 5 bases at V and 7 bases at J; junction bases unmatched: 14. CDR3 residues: CASSRNAQTSGGENTQYF. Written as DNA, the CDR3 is TGTGCCAGCAGCCGAAACGCCCAGACTAGCGGGGGGGAGAATACGCAGTATTTT.